This entry describes one TCR beta chain. This record comes from a study of shared clonotypes between healthy human individuals. Sequencing was performed with immunoSEQ multiplex PCR; in TCRdb, only in-frame clones are kept and a portion is missing. This table has millions of clones, 85% to 95% appearing once. Per germline, CDR1 SGDLS and CDR2 YYNGEE. V lost 3 bases to trimming and J lost 3 bases; unmatched junction nucleotides: 8. The CDR3 contains 15 residues. The V call is TRBV9, the J call TRBJ2-7; the match to TRBD2 covers 8 bases. This receptor was obtained from a young man in good health. Sequenced: naive CD4+ T cells sorted from blood. Regarding subset: CD45RA+ positively selected. CDR3 residues: CASSGAGTRDYEQYF. The CDR3 bases are TGTGCCAGCAGCGGGGCCGGGACTAGAGACTACGAGCAGTACTTC.